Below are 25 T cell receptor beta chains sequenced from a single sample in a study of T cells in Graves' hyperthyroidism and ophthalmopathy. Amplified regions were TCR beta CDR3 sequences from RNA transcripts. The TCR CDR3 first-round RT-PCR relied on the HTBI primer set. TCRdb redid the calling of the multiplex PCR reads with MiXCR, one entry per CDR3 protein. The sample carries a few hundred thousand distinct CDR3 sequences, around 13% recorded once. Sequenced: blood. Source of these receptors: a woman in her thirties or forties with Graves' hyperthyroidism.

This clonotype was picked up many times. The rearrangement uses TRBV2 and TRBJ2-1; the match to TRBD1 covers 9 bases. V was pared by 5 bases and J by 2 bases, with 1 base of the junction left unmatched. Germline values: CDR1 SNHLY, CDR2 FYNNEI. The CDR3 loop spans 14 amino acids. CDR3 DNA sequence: TGTGCCAGCAGTTGGGACAGGGCCTACAATGAGCAGTTCTTC. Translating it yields CASSWDRAYNEQFF.

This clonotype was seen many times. CDR3 nucleotide sequence: TGTGCCAGCAGCTCGCAGGGTTATGAAAAACTGTTTTTT. Translating gives CASSSQGYEKLFF. The genes are TRBV7-9 and TRBJ1-4; weak D call: TRBD1 (5 bases). This CDR3 contains 13 residues. Germline V gives CDR1 SEHNR, CDR2 FQNEAQ (reference sequence). Trimming took 4 bases from V and 6 from J, leaving 9 bases between them.

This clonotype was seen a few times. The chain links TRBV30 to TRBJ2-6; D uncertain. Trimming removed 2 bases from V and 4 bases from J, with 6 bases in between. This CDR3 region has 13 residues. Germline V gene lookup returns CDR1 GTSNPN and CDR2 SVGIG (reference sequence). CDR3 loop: CAWSWVGANVLTF. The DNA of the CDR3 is TGTGCCTGGAGTTGGGTCGGGGCCAACGTCCTGACTTTC.

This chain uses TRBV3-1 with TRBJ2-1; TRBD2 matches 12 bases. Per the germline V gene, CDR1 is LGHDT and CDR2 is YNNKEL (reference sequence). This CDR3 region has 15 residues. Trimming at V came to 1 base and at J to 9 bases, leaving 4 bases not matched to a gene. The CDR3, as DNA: TGTGCCAGCAGCCAAGGACTAGCGGGAGAGAGTGAGCAGTTCTTC. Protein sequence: CASSQGLAGESEQFF.

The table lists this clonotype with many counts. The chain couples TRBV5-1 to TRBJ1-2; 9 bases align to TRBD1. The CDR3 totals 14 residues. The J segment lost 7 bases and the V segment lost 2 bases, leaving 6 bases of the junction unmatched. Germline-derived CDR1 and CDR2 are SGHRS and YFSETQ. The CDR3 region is CASSLRGQGAGYTF. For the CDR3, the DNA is TGCGCCAGCAGCTTAAGGGGACAGGGTGCTGGCTACACCTTC.

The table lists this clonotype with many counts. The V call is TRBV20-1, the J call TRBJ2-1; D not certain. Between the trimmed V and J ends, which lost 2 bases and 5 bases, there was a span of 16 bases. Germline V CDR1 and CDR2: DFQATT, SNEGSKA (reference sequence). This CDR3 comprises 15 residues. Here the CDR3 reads CSARSVWEANNEQFF. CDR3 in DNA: TGCAGTGCTAGAAGTGTTTGGGAAGCGAACAATGAGCAGTTCTTC.

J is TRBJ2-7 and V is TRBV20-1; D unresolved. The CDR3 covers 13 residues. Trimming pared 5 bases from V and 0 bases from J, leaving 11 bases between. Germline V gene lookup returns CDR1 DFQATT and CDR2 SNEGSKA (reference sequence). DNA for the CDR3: TGCAGTGCTCGCGACTCCCGCTCCTACGAGCAGTACTTC. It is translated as CSARDSRSYEQYF.

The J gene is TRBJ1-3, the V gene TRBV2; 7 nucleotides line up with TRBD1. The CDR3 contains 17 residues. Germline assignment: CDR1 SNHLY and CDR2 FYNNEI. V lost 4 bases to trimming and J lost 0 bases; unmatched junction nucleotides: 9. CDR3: CASSVLKGTASGNTIYF. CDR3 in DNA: TGTGCCAGCAGTGTACTCAAAGGGACAGCCTCTGGAAACACCATATATTTT.

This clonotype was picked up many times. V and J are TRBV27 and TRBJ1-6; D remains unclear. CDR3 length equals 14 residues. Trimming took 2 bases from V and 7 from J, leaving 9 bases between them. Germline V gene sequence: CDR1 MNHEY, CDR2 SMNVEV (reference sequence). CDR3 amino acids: CASSLRLGNSPLHF. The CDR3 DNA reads TGTGCCAGCAGTTTACGCTTGGGGAATTCACCCCTCCACTTT.

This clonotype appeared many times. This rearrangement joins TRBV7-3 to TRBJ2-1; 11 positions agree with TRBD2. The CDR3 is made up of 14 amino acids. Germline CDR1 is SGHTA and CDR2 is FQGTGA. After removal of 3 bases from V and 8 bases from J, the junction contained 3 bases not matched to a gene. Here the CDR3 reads CASSLTSGIDEQFF. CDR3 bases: TGTGCCAGCAGCTTGACTAGCGGGATCGATGAGCAGTTCTTC. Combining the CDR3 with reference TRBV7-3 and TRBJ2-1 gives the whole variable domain GAGVSQTPSNKVTEKGKYVELRCDPISGHTALYWYRQSLGQGPEFLIYFQGTGAADDSGLPNDRFFAVRPEGSVSTLKIQRTERGDSAVYLCASSLTSGIDEQFFGPGTRLTVL.

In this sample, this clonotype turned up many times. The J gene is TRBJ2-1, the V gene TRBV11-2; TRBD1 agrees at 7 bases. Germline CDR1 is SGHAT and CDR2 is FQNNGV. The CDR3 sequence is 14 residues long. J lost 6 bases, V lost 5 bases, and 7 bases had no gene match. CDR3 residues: CASSPSDRVNEQFF. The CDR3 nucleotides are TGTGCCAGCAGCCCATCCGACAGGGTCAATGAGCAGTTCTTC.

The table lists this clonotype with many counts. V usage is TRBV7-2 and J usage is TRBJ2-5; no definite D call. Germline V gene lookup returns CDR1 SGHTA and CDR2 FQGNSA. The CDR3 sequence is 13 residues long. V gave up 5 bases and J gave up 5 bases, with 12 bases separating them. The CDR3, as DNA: TGTGCCAGCAGCCTAGACTCCAGGGAGACCCAGTACTTC. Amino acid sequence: CASSLDSRETQYF.

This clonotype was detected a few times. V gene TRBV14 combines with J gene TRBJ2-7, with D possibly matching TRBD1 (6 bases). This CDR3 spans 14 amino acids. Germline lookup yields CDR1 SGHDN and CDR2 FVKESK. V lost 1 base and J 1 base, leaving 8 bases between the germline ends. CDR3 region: CASSQAGASYEQYF. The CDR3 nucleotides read TGTGCCAGCAGCCAAGCAGGGGCATCCTACGAGCAGTACTTC.

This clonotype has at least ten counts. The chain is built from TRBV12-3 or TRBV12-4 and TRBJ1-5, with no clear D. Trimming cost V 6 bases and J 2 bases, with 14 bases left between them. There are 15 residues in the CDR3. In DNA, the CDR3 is TGTGCCAGCAGGTTAACCAGCGGCGGCAATCAGCCCCAGCATTTT. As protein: CASRLTSGGNQPQHF.

CDR3 DNA: TGTGCCAGCAGTTCCGGGACCGTATTTTTAGAGACCCAGTACTTC. The encoded protein is CASSSGTVFLETQYF. The rearrangement uses TRBV28 and TRBJ2-5, with D tentatively TRBD1 or TRBD2 (5 bases each). The germline V and J ends were trimmed by 4 bases and 4 bases, with 16 bases remaining between them. This CDR3 is 15 amino acids long. Looked up from germline, CDR1 is MDHEN and CDR2 is SYDVKM.

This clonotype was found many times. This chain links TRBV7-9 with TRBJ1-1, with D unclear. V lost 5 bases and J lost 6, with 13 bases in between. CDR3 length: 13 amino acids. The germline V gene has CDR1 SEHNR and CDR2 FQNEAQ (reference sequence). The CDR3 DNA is TGTGCCAGCAGCCCCAGAGGGAGGGCTGAAGCTTTCTTT. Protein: CASSPRGRAEAFF. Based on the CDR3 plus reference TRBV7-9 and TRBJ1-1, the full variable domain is DTGVSQNPRHKITKRGQNVTFRCDPISEHNRLYWYRQTLGQGPEFLTYFQNEAQLEKSRLLSDRFSAERPKGSFSTLEIQRTEQGDSAMYLCASSPRGRAEAFFGQGTRLTVV.

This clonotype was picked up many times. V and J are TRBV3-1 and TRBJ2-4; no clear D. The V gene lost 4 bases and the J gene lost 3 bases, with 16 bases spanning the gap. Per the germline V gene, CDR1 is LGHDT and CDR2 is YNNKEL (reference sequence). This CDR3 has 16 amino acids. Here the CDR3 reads CASSPHNSLDKNIQYF. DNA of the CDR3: TGTGCCAGCAGCCCCCACAACAGCCTGGACAAAAACATTCAGTACTTC.

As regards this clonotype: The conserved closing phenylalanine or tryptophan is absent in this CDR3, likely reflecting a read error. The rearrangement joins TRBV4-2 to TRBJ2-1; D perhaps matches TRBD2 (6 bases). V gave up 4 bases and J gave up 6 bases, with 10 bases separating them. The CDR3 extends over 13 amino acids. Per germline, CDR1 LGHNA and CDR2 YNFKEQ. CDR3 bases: TGTGCCAGCAGCCTTAGAGCGGGCAATGAGCAGTTCCTC. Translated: CASSLRAGNEQFL.

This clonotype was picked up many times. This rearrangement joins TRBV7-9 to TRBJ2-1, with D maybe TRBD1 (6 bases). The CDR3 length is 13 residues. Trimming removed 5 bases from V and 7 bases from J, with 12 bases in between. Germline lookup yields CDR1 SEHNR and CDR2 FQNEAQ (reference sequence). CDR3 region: CASSPPTGNEQFF. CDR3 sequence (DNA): TGTGCCAGCAGCCCACCCACAGGGAATGAGCAGTTCTTC.

The CDR3 sequence: CATSVGAYNEQFF. The CDR3 DNA follows: TGTGCCACCAGTGTAGGGGCCTACAATGAGCAGTTCTTC. The rearrangement joins TRBV24-1 to TRBJ2-1; D may be TRBD1 (5 bases). This CDR3 is 13 amino acids long. CDR1 and CDR2 (germline): KGHDR, SFDVKD. V was cut by 5 bases and J by 2 bases, with 6 bases left in between.

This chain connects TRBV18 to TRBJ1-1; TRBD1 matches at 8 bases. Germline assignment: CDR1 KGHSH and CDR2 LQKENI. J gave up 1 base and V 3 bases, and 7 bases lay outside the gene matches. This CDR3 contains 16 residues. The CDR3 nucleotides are TGTGCCAGCTCACCGCTCGTGACAGGGGCGAACACTGAAGCTTTCTTT. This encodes CASSPLVTGANTEAFF.

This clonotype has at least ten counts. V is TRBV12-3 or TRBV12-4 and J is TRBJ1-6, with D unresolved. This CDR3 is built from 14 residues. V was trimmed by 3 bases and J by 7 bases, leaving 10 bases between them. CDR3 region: CASSFQQLNSPLHF. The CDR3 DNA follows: TGTGCCAGCAGTTTTCAACAGCTCAATTCACCCCTCCACTTT.

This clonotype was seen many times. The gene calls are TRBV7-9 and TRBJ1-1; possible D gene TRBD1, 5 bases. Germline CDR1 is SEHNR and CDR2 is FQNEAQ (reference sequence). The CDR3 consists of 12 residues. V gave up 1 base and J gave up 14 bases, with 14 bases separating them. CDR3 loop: CASSLEDQGPFF. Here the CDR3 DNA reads TGTGCCAGCAGCTTAGAGGATCAGGGCCCCTTCTTT.

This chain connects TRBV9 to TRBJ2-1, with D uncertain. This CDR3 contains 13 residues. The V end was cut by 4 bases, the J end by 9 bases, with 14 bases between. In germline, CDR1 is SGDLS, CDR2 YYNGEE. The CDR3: CASSSDWAGEQFF. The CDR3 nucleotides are TGTGCCAGCAGCTCAGATTGGGCTGGTGAGCAGTTCTTC.

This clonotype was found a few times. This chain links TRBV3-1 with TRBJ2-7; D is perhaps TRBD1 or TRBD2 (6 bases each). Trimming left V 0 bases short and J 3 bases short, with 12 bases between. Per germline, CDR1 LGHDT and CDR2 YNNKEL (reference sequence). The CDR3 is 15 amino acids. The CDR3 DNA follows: TGTGCCAGCAGCCAAGAGGGGGCGGGGAACTACGAGCAGTACTTC. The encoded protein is CASSQEGAGNYEQYF.